This record concerns one T cell receptor beta chain sequence. Its antigen is undetermined. Per the germline V gene, CDR1 is SGHDT and CDR2 is YYEEEE. With 0 bases removed from V and 8 bases from J, the gap between germline ends came to 14 bases. CDR3 length: 15 residues. Blood samples were obtained at baseline, cycle 4 day 1, and cycle 7 day 1. The repertoire was sequenced with immunoSEQ multiplex PCR; TCRdb's copy has only in-frame clones and lacks some. The sample comprises 60,000 or so clones, 80% to 90% of which are singletons, and about 1% rests with the top ten. This specimen comes from a study of OX40 agonist ivuxolimab in advanced cancers. Study-level points and caveats: At 0.1 to 3.0 mg/kg, clonal expansion of CD4+ and CD8+ blood T cells had occurred by week 6. Near-lowest levels of clonal expansion characterized partial responders at 0.1-3.0 mg/kg. In the expanded peripheral T cells, antigen specificity was never determined.

This sample comprised CD4+ or CD8+ T cells sorted from blood, obtained in a trial of the OX40 agonist ivuxolimab. The genes are TRBV5-6 and TRBJ1-4; D is unresolved. This receptor was taken from an adult with an advanced solid tumor such as melanoma, head and neck, liver or kidney cancer. The CDR3 region is CASSLGHTLPEKLFF. As DNA, the CDR3 is TGTGCCAGCAGCTTGGGACACACTTTGCCCGAAAAACTGTTTTTT.